The 10 T cell receptor beta chains reported below all come from one sample, sequenced in a study of tumor-infiltrating lymphocytes in primary liver carcinoma. Germline DNA was extracted alongside blood RNA, which was obtained from unsorted whole blood. TCR beta cDNA came from about 0.55 ug total RNA, primed with a constant-region primer. Slightly modified ARM-PCR, run as three nested multiplex PCR rounds, produced the TCR beta libraries. TRBV1-TRBV30 forward primers paired with a C-beta reverse primer were used in the first two PCR rounds, which ran approximately 10 cycles each. TCRdb called the multiplex PCR reads again in MiXCR, with one record for every CDR3 protein. The sample has about 200,000 distinct CDR3 sequences; roughly 61% are singletons. Sequencing used peripheral blood. The receptors derive from a woman between 55 and 75 years old with primary liver carcinoma and hepatitis B virus infection.

The chain has TRBV11-1 and TRBJ2-2, with D unresolved. The V gene lost 7 bases and the J gene lost 2 bases, with 11 bases spanning the gap. Germline assignment: CDR1 SGHAT and CDR2 FQDESV (reference sequence). The CDR3 covers 14 residues. For the CDR3, the DNA is TGTGCCAGCAACTCGAACATTAACACCGGGGAGCTGTTTTTT. Encoded protein: CASNSNINTGELFF.

This clonotype was seen more than once but under ten times. This sequence joins TRBV5-1 and TRBJ1-2, with D unresolved. The CDR3 sequence is 12 residues long. V lost 1 base to trimming and J lost 1 base, with 2 bases between them. Germline V gene data show CDR1 as SGHRS and CDR2 as YFSETQ. The CDR3 region has the DNA TGCGCCAGCAGCTTGTATAACTATGGCTACACCTTC. This encodes CASSLYNYGYTF.

This clonotype was picked up one time. The chain couples TRBV24-1 to TRBJ1-4; the match to TRBD1 covers 11 bases. CDR1 KGHDR and CDR2 SFDVKD come from the germline V gene. After removal of 6 bases from V and 6 bases from J, the junction contained 5 bases not matched to a gene. The CDR3 extends over 15 amino acids. CDR3 sequence: CATSSRTGGHEKLFF. The CDR3 coding sequence is TGTGCCACCAGTTCTCGGACAGGGGGCCATGAAAAACTGTTTTTT.

This clonotype was seen only a few times. This chain connects TRBV5-1 to TRBJ2-6; the D is unclear. V was pared by 10 bases and J by 0 bases, with 20 bases between. Germline values: CDR1 SGHRS, CDR2 YFSETQ. There are 17 residues in the CDR3. As DNA, the CDR3 is TGCGCCCGCGAACTCCCGACGCGCAGCTCTGGGGCCAACGTCCTGACTTTC. The encoded protein is CARELPTRSSGANVLTF.

With regard to this clonotype: Possible read error: a much larger clone is one base away. The CDR3 DNA follows: TGCGCCAGCGGCCAAGTGGGACGCGGGAGGGCCTTCTACGAGCAGTACTTC. Translated: CASGQVGRGRAFYEQYF. The V gene is TRBV4-1, the J gene TRBJ2-7; TRBD2 matches at 9 bases. In germline, CDR1 is MGHRA, CDR2 YSYEKL. The CDR3 is 17 residues long.

Many counts were recorded for this clonotype. The chain uses TRBV30 and TRBJ2-1; 7 bases align to TRBD1. In germline, CDR1 is GTSNPN, CDR2 SVGIG (reference sequence). The V gene end was trimmed by 6 bases and the J gene end by 2 bases; junction bases not matched to a gene: 4. This CDR3 has 13 residues. The CDR3 loop is CACAGTAYNEQFF. The CDR3 region has the DNA TGTGCCTGTGCCGGGACAGCCTACAATGAGCAGTTCTTC.

On this clonotype itself: A read error is possible here, since a much larger clone lies one base away. This chain links TRBV6-2 or TRBV6-3 with TRBJ1-2, with a possible D match to TRBD1 (6 bases). Germline CDR1 reads MNHEY; CDR2 reads SVGEGT. The CDR3 contains 12 residues. CDR3 in amino acids: CAGRDIDYGYIF. The CDR3 nucleotides read TGTGCCGGGCGGGACATCGACTATGGCTACATCTTC.

Turning to this clonotype: A much larger clone differs from this one at a single base, so this may be a read error. V gene TRBV4-1 combines with J gene TRBJ2-5; the D gene could be TRBD1 or TRBD2 (9 bases each). The CDR3 spans 14 residues. Per germline, CDR1 MGHRA and CDR2 YSYEKL. This CDR3 is CASSPSGTGSTHYF. The CDR3 coding sequence is TGCGCCAGCAGCCCTAGCGGGACAGGGTCTACCCACTACTTC.

With regard to this clonotype: The germline gene is not matched at one end of the junction; a read error may be the cause. This sequence joins TRBV11-2 and TRBJ2-5, with 7 positions matching TRBD1. Per germline, CDR1 SGHAT and CDR2 FQNNGV. This CDR3 spans 15 amino acids. The CDR3 loop reads CASNLSTGVQEAQYF. DNA for the CDR3: TGTGCCAGCAACTTAAGTACAGGGGTTCAAGAGGCCCAGTACTTC.

Note on this clonotype: No DNA is shown, since the ends of the CDR3 on it are uncertain; the CDR3 is the one TCRdb lists. V gene TRBV6-1 combines with J gene TRBJ1-1; TRBD1 was called by the table and not checked on the DNA. CDR1 and CDR2 (germline): MNHNS, SASEGT. Inclusive of both ends, the CDR3 amounts to 15 amino acids. The CDR3 is CASSTRRAGDTEAFF.